This TCR beta chain emerged from a study of shared clonotypes between healthy human individuals. The CDR3 covers 18 residues. Germline CDR1 is MNHEY and CDR2 is SMNVEV (reference sequence). The junction had 12 bases not matched to a gene; V was cut back by 4 bases and J by 2 bases. Sequenced by immunoSEQ multiplex PCR; TCRdb stores in-frame clones only, minus some. Here the sample spans some 2,500,000 clones, 90% to 95% being singletons. This TCR came from a young man in good health. Some clones in this sample may be carry-over from other donors' samples. Sequencing input: naive CD4+ T cells from PBMCs. Subset meaning: CD45RA+ positively selected. This rearrangement joins TRBV27 to TRBJ2-7; 12 positions match TRBD2. The CDR3 sequence: CASSSPPGTSGRTYEQYF. As DNA, the CDR3 is TGTGCCAGCAGTTCGCCCCCCGGGACTAGCGGGCGGACCTACGAGCAGTACTTC.